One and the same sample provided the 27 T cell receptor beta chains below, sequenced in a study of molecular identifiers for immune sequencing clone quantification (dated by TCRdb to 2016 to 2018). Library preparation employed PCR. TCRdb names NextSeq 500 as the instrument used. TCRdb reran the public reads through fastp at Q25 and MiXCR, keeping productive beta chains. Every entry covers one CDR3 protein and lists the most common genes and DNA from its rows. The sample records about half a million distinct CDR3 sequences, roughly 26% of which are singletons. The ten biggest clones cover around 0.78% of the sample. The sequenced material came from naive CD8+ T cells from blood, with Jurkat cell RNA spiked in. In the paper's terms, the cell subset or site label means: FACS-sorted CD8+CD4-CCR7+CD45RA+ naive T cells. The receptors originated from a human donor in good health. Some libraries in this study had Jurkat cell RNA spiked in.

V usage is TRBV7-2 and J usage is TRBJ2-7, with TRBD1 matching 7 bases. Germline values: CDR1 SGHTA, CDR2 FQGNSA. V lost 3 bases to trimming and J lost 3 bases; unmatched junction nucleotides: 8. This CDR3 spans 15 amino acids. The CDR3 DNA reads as TGTGCCAGCAGCTTGCAATCAGGGGGTTACTACGAGCAGTACTTC. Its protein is CASSLQSGGYYEQYF.

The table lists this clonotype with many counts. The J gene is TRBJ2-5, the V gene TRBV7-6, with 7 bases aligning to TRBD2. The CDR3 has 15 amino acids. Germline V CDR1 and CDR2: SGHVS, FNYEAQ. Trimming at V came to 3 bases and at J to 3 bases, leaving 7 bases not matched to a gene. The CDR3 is CASSFDAGVKETQYF. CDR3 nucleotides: TGTGCCAGCAGCTTTGACGCGGGGGTAAAAGAGACCCAGTACTTC.

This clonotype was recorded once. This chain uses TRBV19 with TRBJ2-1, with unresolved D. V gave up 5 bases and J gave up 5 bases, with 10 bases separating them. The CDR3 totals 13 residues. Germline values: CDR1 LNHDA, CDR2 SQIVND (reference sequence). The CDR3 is CASSQVADNEQFF. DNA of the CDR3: TGTGCCAGTAGTCAGGTGGCAGACAATGAGCAGTTCTTC.

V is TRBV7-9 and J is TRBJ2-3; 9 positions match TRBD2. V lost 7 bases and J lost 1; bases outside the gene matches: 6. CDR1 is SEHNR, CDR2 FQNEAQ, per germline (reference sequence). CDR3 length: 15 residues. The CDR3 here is CASTTAGGGTDTQYF. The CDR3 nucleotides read TGTGCCAGCACTACAGCGGGGGGCGGCACAGATACGCAGTATTTT.

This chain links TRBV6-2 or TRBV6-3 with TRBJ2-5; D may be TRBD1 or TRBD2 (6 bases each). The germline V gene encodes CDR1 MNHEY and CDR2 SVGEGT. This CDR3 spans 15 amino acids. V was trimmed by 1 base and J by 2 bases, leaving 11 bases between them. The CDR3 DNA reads TGTGCCAGCAGTTACTTCGGCGGGACACAAGAGACCCAGTACTTC. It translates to CASSYFGGTQETQYF.

The CDR3 region is CASSSGVNEQFF. CDR3 nucleotides: TGTGCCAGCAGCTCCGGGGTCAATGAGCAGTTCTTC. The V call is TRBV5-4, the J call TRBJ2-1; TRBD2 is a possible D gene (5 bases). Germline V lookup: CDR1 SGHNT, CDR2 YYREEE (reference sequence). Trimming took 3 bases from V and 6 from J, leaving 7 bases between them. This CDR3 comprises 12 residues.

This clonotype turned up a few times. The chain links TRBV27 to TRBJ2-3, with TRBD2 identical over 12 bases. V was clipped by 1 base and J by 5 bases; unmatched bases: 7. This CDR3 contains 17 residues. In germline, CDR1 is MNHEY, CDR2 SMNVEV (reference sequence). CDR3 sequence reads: CASSLFASGGAGDTQYF. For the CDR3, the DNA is TGTGCCAGCAGTTTATTTGCTAGCGGGGGGGCCGGAGATACGCAGTATTTT.

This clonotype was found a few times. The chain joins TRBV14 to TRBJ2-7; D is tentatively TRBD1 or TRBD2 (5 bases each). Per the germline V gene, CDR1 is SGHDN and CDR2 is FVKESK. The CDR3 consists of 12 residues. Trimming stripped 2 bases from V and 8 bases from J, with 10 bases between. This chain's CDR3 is CASSQLGVQQYF. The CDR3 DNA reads TGTGCCAGCAGCCAACTGGGGGTGCAGCAGTACTTC.

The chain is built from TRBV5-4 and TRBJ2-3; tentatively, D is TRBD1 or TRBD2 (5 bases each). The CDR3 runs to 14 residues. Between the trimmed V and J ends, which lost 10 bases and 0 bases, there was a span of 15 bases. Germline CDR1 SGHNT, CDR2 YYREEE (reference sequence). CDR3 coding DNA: TGTGCCTCTGCCCGGGGCTCCAGCACAGATACGCAGTATTTT. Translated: CASARGSSTDTQYF.

In DNA form, the CDR3 reads TGTGCCAGCAGTTACGTGACAGGGGGCACTGAAGCTTTCTTT. Residues: CASSYVTGGTEAFF. The chain combines TRBV6-6 with TRBJ1-1, with 9 bases identical to TRBD1. J lost 4 bases, V lost 2 bases, and 2 bases had no gene match. From germline, CDR1 is MNHNY and CDR2 SVGAGI (reference sequence). CDR3 length: 14 amino acids.

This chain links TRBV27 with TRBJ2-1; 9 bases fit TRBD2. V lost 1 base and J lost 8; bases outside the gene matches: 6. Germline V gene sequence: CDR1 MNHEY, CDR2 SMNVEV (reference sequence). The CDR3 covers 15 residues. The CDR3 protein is CASSLFSGSQDEQFF. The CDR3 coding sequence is TGTGCCAGCAGTTTATTTAGCGGGAGTCAGGATGAGCAGTTCTTC.

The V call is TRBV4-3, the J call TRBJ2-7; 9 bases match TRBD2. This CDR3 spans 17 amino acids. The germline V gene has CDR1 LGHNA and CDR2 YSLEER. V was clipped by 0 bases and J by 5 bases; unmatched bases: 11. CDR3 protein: CASSQDLASGTFDEQYF. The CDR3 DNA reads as TGCGCCAGCAGCCAAGATTTGGCTAGCGGGACCTTCGACGAGCAGTACTTC.

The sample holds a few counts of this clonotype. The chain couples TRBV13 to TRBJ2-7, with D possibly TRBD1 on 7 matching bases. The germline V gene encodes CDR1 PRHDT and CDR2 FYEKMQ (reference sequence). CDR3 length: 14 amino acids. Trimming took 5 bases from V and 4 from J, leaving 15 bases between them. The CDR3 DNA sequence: TGTGCCAGCAGCCCCTGGGCAGGGGGGTACGAGCAGTACTTC. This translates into CASSPWAGGYEQYF.

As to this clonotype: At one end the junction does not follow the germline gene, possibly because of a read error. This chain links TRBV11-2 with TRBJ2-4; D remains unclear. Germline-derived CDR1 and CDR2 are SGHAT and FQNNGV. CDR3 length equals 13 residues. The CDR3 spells CASSLVDENIRYF. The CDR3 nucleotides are TGTGCCAGCAGCTTAGTTGACGAAAACATTCGGTACTTC.

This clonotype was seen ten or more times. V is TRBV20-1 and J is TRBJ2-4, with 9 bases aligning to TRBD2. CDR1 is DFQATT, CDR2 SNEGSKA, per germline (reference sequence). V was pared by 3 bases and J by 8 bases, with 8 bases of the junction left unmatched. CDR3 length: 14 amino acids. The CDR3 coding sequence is TGCAGTGCTAGCCTTAGCGGGGGATTCGACATTCAGTACTTC. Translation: CSASLSGGFDIQYF.

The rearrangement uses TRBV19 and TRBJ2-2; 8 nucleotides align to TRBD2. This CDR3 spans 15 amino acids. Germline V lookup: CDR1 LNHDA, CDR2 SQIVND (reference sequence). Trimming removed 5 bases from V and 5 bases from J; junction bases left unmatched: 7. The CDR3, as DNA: TGTGCCAGTAGTCTCAGCGGGAGAGGGACCGGGGAGCTGTTTTTT. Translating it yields CASSLSGRGTGELFF.

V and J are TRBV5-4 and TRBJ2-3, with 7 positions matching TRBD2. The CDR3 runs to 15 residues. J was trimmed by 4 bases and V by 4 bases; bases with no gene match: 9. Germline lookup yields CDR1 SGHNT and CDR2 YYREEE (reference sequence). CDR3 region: CASSQWGGVADTQYF. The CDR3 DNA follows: TGTGCCAGCAGCCAATGGGGGGGAGTCGCAGATACGCAGTATTTT.

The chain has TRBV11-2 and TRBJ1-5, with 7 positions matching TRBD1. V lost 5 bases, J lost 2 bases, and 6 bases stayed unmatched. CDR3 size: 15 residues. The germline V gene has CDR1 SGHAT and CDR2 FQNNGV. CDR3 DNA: TGTGCCAGCAGCCCCGGTGGACAGGGCAATCAGCCCCAGCATTTT. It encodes CASSPGGQGNQPQHF.

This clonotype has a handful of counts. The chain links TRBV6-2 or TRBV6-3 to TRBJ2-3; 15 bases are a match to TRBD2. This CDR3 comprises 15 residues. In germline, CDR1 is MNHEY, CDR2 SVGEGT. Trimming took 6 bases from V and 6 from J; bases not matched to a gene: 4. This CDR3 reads CASSQGLAGGDTQYF. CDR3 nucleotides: TGTGCCAGCAGCCAAGGACTAGCGGGAGGGGATACGCAGTATTTT.

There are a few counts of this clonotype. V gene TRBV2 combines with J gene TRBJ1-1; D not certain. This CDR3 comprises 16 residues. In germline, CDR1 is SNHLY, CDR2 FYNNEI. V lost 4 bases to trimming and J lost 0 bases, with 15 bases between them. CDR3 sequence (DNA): TGTGCCAGCAGTGGATCTTGGTTACAGATGAACACTGAAGCTTTCTTT. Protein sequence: CASSGSWLQMNTEAFF.

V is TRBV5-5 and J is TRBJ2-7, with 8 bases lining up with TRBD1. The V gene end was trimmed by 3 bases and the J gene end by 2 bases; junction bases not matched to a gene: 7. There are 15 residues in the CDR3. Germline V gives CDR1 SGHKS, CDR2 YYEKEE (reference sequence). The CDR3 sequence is CASSSLTGAAYEQYF. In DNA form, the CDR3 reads TGTGCCAGCAGCTCGTTGACAGGGGCGGCCTACGAGCAGTACTTC.

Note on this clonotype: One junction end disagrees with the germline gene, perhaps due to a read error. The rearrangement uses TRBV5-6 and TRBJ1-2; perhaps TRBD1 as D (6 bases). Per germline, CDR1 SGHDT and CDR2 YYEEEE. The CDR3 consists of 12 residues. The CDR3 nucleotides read TGTGCCAGCAACGGACAGAACTATGGCGACACCTTC. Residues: CASNGQNYGDTF.

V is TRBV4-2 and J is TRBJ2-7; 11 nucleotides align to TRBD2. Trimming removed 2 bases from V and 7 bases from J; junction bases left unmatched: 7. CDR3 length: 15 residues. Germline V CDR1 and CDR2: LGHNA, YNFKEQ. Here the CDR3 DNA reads TGTGCCAGCAGCCAAACGGTAGCGGGAGGGGATGAGCAGTACTTC. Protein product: CASSQTVAGGDEQYF.

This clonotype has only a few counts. CDR3 DNA sequence: TGTGCCTGGAGTGTATGTCATCCCGGGGAAGCTTTCTTT. It translates to CAWSVCHPGEAFF. The V gene is TRBV30, the J gene TRBJ1-1; D uncertain. In germline, CDR1 is GTSNPN, CDR2 SVGIG (reference sequence). Deletions cut 0 bases from V and 8 bases from J, with 13 bases between. The CDR3 spans 13 residues.

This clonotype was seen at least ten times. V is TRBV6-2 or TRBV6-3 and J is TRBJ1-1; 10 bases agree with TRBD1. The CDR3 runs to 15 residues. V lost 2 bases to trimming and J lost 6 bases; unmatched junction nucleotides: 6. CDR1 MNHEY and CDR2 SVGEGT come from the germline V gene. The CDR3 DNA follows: TGTGCCAGCAGTTACGGGGGACAGGGGTCGTCTGAAGCTTTCTTT. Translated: CASSYGGQGSSEAFF.

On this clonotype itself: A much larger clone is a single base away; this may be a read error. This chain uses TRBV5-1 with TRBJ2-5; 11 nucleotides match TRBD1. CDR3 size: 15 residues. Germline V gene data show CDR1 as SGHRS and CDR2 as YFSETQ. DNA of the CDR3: TGCGCCAGCGCAGACGGGACAGGGGGTTTAGAGACCCAGTGCTTC. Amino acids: CASADGTGGLETQCF.

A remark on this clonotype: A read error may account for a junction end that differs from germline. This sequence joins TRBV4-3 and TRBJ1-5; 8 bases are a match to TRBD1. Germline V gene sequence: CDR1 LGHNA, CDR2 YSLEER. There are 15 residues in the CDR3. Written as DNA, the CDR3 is TGCGCCAGCAGCCACGGGACAGGCGACAATCCGCCCCAGCATTTT. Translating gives CASSHGTGDNPPQHF.